Listed here are 10 T cell receptor beta chains from one sample, sequenced in a study of CD8 T cells in ankylosing spondylitis. Findings and limits, study-wide: Within ankylosing spondylitis blood, a TCR beta motif made up of several highly homologous variants appeared to be characteristic.

These TCRs are of unknown antigen specificity. TCRdb re-called the 5' RACE reads through MiXCR, storing one row per CDR3 protein. The sample holds more than 650,000 distinct CDR3 sequences, about 11% seen once. Specimen: blood, either unsorted or a sorted T cell fraction (not recorded which). The receptors originated from a male donor with ankylosing spondylitis.

This clonotype was observed a handful of times. This chain uses TRBV20-1 with TRBJ2-1, with D possibly TRBD2 on 6 matching bases. Trimming shortened V by 3 bases and J by 4 bases, and 16 bases separated the two germline ends. The CDR3 runs 15 residues. Germline CDR1 is DFQATT and CDR2 is SNEGSKA (reference sequence). The CDR3 region is CSARGRRGEYNEQFF. The CDR3 coding sequence is TGCAGTGCTAGGGGTCGGCGGGGCGAGTACAATGAGCAGTTCTTC.

The table lists this clonotype with many counts. The gene calls are TRBV29-1 and TRBJ2-2; 8 bases fit TRBD2. The CDR3 spans 14 residues. The V and J ends lost 4 bases and 1 base, in that order; junction bases with no gene match: 2. Germline V gene sequence: CDR1 SQVTM, CDR2 ANQGSEA. The CDR3 is CSVVTSGNTGELFF. CDR3 DNA sequence: TGCAGCGTTGTTACTAGCGGGAACACCGGGGAGCTGTTTTTT.

The V and J genes are TRBV20-1 and TRBJ2-5; 10 nucleotides align to TRBD2. With 5 bases clipped from V and 4 bases from J, the junction kept 7 bases outside the gene matches. The CDR3 sequence is 14 residues long. Germline values: CDR1 DFQATT, CDR2 SNEGSKA (reference sequence). CDR3 protein: CSAGIAGGSETQYF. Here the CDR3 DNA reads TGCAGTGCTGGGATAGCGGGGGGATCAGAGACCCAGTACTTC.

This clonotype was seen a few times. This sequence joins TRBV5-1 and TRBJ2-7; D perhaps matches TRBD2 (6 bases). Germline loops: CDR1 SGHRS, CDR2 YFSETQ. V was cut by 4 bases and J by 3 bases, with 14 bases left in between. The CDR3 has 14 amino acids. As DNA, the CDR3 is TGCGCCAGCAGCCGGGAGACCTATAGCTACGAGCAGTACTTC. Its translation: CASSRETYSYEQYF.

This clonotype appeared a few times. V gene TRBV21-1 combines with J gene TRBJ2-7; the DNA was not used to check the table's D call, TRBD1. TRBV21-1 is reported as a pseudogene. The CDR3 has 15 amino acids. CDR3 nucleotides: TGTGCCAGCAGCAAAGTATCTAACAGGGCCCACGAGCAGTACTTC. Protein: CASSKVSNRAHEQYF.

This CDR3 reads CSAARSGRTQETQYF. Written as DNA, the CDR3 is TGCAGTGCCGCGAGATCGGGACGGACTCAAGAGACCCAGTACTTC. This chain joins TRBV20-1 and TRBJ2-5, with D perhaps assigned TRBD1 or TRBD2 (5 bases each). The germline V gene has CDR1 DFQATT and CDR2 SNEGSKA (reference sequence). Trimming shortened V by 6 bases and J by 2 bases, and 19 bases separated the two germline ends. CDR3 length: 15 amino acids.

This clonotype was observed a few times. The chain uses TRBV20-1 and TRBJ1-6, with no clear D. V lost 4 bases and J lost 8, with 12 bases in between. The V gene's germline CDR1 is DFQATT and CDR2 SNEGSKA (reference sequence). The CDR3 is 13 residues long. In nucleotides, the CDR3 is TGCAGTGCTAAGAGAGGAAGGGATTCACCCCTCCACTTT. This encodes CSAKRGRDSPLHF.

This clonotype has only a few counts. The rearrangement links TRBV20-1 to TRBJ2-1, with D possibly being TRBD1 (6 bases). The length of the CDR3 is 14 residues. Germline CDR1 and CDR2: DFQATT and SNEGSKA (reference sequence). Trimming took 5 bases from V and 10 from J, leaving 21 bases between them. The CDR3: CSAHPPRTAVEQFF. The CDR3 DNA reads as TGCAGTGCTCACCCCCCGAGGACAGCCGTGGAGCAGTTCTTC.

The rearrangement links TRBV6-5 to TRBJ2-7; D perhaps matches TRBD1 (6 bases). The V gene lost 4 bases and the J gene lost 3 bases, with 16 bases spanning the gap. Germline V gene data show CDR1 as MNHEY and CDR2 as SVGAGI. The length of the CDR3 is 15 residues. The DNA for the CDR3 is TGTGCCAGCAGTTCCAGTCGACAGGCCCACTACGAGCAGTACTTC. It specifies CASSSSRQAHYEQYF.

This clonotype was counted ten times or more. The chain carries TRBV4-2 and TRBJ2-3, with D unclear. V lost 0 bases and J 4 bases, leaving 8 bases between the germline ends. This CDR3 has 14 residues. Germline CDR1 and CDR2: LGHNA and YNFKEQ. The CDR3, as DNA: TGTGCCAGCAGCCAAGAGCAGAGATCAGATACGCAGTATTTT. As protein: CASSQEQRSDTQYF.